This record covers a single TCR beta chain. The target antigen is unknown. This record belongs to a study of T cell responses to AZD1222 COVID-19 vaccine. Whole-study findings and limits: Repertoire collection took place solely once the T cell response had peaked. Increases in Spike-specific TCR breadth and depth were seen after two AZD1222 doses. There were mostly white British donors and more females than males, and clonal diversity was possibly underestimated. Spike regions recognized by vaccine-associated CD4 TCRs spanned the protein, led by 160-218 and 743-854.

CDR3 length: 15 residues. Germline CDR1 reads SGDLS; CDR2 reads YYNGEE. V was clipped by 3 bases and J by 4 bases; unmatched bases: 7. Sequencing was performed with immunoSEQ multiplex PCR; in TCRdb, only in-frame clones are kept and a portion is missing. The sample holds 150,000 to 200,000 clones, around 92% seen once. The receptor comes from an adult who received the AZD1222 COVID-19 vaccine. Source: peripheral blood, taken 28 days after the second AZD1222 dose. The chain links TRBV9 to TRBJ2-5, with 9 bases lining up with TRBD1. This CDR3 is CASSGAGQGGETQYF. DNA for the CDR3: TGTGCCAGCAGCGGAGCGGGACAGGGAGGAGAGACCCAGTACTTC. Full variable domain (outside the CDR3, taken from reference TRBV9 and TRBJ2-5): DSGVTQTPKHLITATGQRVTLRCSPRSGDLSVYWYQQSLDQGLQFLIQYYNGEERAKGNILERFSAQQFPDLHSELNLSSLELGDSALYFCASSGAGQGGETQYFGPGTRLLVL.